Presented here are 32 T cell receptor beta chains from one specimen sequenced in a study of blood T cell repertoires in COVID-19. Using immunoSEQ multiplex PCR, the repertoire was profiled, and TCRdb retains in-frame clones only, with some absent. This table holds 540,000 or so clones, about 89% found once. The source material was peripheral blood. The origin of the receptors is a woman aged 45-65 years with COVID-19, enrolled during active disease.

V usage is TRBV3-1 (or the pseudogene TRBV3-2) and J usage is TRBJ2-7; a possible D gene is TRBD2 (7 bases). V was shortened by 4 bases and J by 6 bases, with 16 bases between the two germline ends. CDR1 LGHDT and CDR2 YNNKEL come from the germline V gene (reference sequence). The CDR3 contains 14 residues. CDR3 region: CASSREGGPIEQYF. In DNA form, the CDR3 reads TGTGCCAGCAGCCGTGAGGGGGGGCCCATCGAGCAGTACTTC.

The chain uses TRBV11-2 and TRBJ1-1, with 10 nucleotides matching TRBD1. CDR1 and CDR2 (germline): SGHAT, FQNNGV. With 5 bases clipped from V and 4 bases from J, the junction kept 10 bases outside the gene matches. The CDR3 contains 16 residues. DNA of the CDR3: TGTGCCAGCAGCACCCCCGGGACAGGGGTCGGCACTGAAGCTTTCTTT. Protein: CASSTPGTGVGTEAFF.

The V call is TRBV6-1, the J call TRBJ1-1; D is uncertain. The CDR3 has 15 residues. V lost 3 bases, J lost 0 bases, and 11 bases lay in between. CDR1 is MNHNS, CDR2 SASEGT, per germline. The CDR3 protein is CASSDEGSMNTEAFF. The CDR3, as DNA: TGTGCCAGCAGTGACGAGGGCAGCATGAACACTGAAGCTTTCTTT.

The chain employs TRBV19 and TRBJ2-2; D is unclear. Germline lookup yields CDR1 LNHDA and CDR2 SQIVND (reference sequence). V was pared by 9 bases and J by 1 base, with 9 bases between. The CDR3 sequence is 13 residues long. CDR3 sequence reads: CASVVQNTGELFF. In DNA form, the CDR3 reads TGTGCCAGCGTGGTACAGAACACCGGGGAGCTGTTTTTT.

The V gene is TRBV10-1, the J gene TRBJ1-6; D is possibly TRBD1 (5 bases). This CDR3 has 13 amino acids. Germline CDR1 reads WNHNN; CDR2 reads SYGVQD (reference sequence). Between the trimmed V and J ends, which lost 4 bases and 10 bases, there was a span of 11 bases. CDR3: CASSVDIRSPLHF. CDR3 DNA: TGCGCCAGCAGTGTGGACATTCGGTCACCCCTCCACTTT.

The V gene is TRBV19, the J gene TRBJ2-6, with D tentatively TRBD1 (6 bases). The CDR3 consists of 12 residues. Trimming pared 9 bases from V and 9 bases from J, leaving 12 bases between. Germline CDR1 is LNHDA and CDR2 is SQIVND (reference sequence). The CDR3 sequence: CASGQSGNVLTF. In DNA, the CDR3 is TGTGCCAGCGGACAGAGTGGCAACGTCCTGACTTTC.

This rearrangement joins TRBV18 to TRBJ1-4, with D possibly being TRBD1 (6 bases). Per the germline V gene, CDR1 is KGHSH and CDR2 is LQKENI. V lost 3 bases and J lost 0, with 11 bases in between. There are 16 residues in the CDR3. The CDR3, as DNA: TGTGCCAGCTCACCGGTACAGGGATCAACTAATGAAAAACTGTTTTTT. Translating it yields CASSPVQGSTNEKLFF.

The chain links TRBV19 to TRBJ2-3; 12 bases fit TRBD1. The J segment lost 6 bases and the V segment lost 7 bases, leaving 14 bases of the junction unmatched. Germline V gives CDR1 LNHDA, CDR2 SQIVND (reference sequence). CDR3 length: 17 residues. The CDR3 loop is CASTPTGTGGAMDTQYF. The CDR3 bases are TGTGCCAGTACTCCGACGGGGACAGGGGGCGCGATGGATACGCAGTATTTT.

V is TRBV6-5 and J is TRBJ1-2; D is unresolved. V lost 2 bases to trimming and J lost 8 bases, with 12 bases between them. Germline assignment: CDR1 MNHEY and CDR2 SVGAGI. The CDR3 spans 13 residues. The CDR3 sequence is CASSYGWRGGYTF. As DNA, the CDR3 is TGTGCCAGCAGTTACGGATGGAGAGGCGGCTACACCTTC.

V gene TRBV29-1 combines with J gene TRBJ2-1, with D perhaps TRBD2 (6 bases). V was clipped by 4 bases and J by 0 bases, with 7 bases between them. The germline V gene encodes CDR1 SQVTM and CDR2 ANQGSEA. The CDR3 is made up of 13 amino acids. CDR3: CSVAGSSYNEQFF. The CDR3 DNA is TGCAGCGTTGCCGGGAGCTCCTACAATGAGCAGTTCTTC.

The sample holds one count of this clone. V is TRBV12-3 or TRBV12-4 and J is TRBJ1-2; D call uncertain. CDR3 length equals 11 residues. Deletions cut 8 bases from V and 6 bases from J, with 10 bases between. In nucleotides, the CDR3 is TGTGCCAGCTGGGCACCGGATGGCTACACCTTC. This sequence encodes CASWAPDGYTF.

The chain joins TRBV3-1 (or the pseudogene TRBV3-2) to TRBJ2-5; maybe TRBD2 (7 bases). Trimming cost V 1 base and J 5 bases, with 17 bases left between them. Germline V gene data show CDR1 as LGHDT and CDR2 as YNNKEL (reference sequence). This CDR3 spans 16 amino acids. CDR3: CASSQGRGAAPETQYF. The DNA of the CDR3 is TGTGCCAGCAGCCAAGGACGGGGGGCAGCCCCGGAGACCCAGTACTTC.

This chain joins TRBV5-1 and TRBJ1-4; tentative D call: TRBD1 (6 bases). Deletions cut 0 bases from V and 7 bases from J, with 13 bases between. Germline V CDR1 and CDR2: SGHRS, YFSETQ. The CDR3 sequence is 15 residues long. The CDR3 loop reads CASSLVGHGGEKLFF. As DNA, the CDR3 is TGCGCCAGCAGCTTGGTGGGACACGGAGGTGAAAAACTGTTTTTT.

The V and J genes are TRBV19 and TRBJ2-2; TRBD1 aligns across 7 bases. The V gene's germline CDR1 is LNHDA and CDR2 SQIVND (reference sequence). V lost 9 bases and J lost 5; bases outside the gene matches: 9. The CDR3 totals 14 residues. DNA of the CDR3: TGTGCCAGCCTCCGAGGCAGGGGGACCGGGGAGCTGTTTTTT. Translation: CASLRGRGTGELFF.

A note on this clone: Different DNA sequences within this sample yield the same CDR3. The rearrangement uses TRBV12-3 or TRBV12-4 and TRBJ2-6; D call uncertain. The CDR3 length is 12 residues. Trimming took off 10 bases at V and 1 base at J, with 5 bases between the two ends. This chain's CDR3 is CATLSGANVLTF. The CDR3 DNA reads TGTGCCACTTTATCTGGGGCCAACGTCCTGACTTTC.

V is TRBV10-3 and J is TRBJ1-2; 7 bases map to TRBD1. Looked up from germline, CDR1 is ENHRY and CDR2 is SYGVKD. The CDR3 runs to 16 residues. Trimming took 3 bases from V and 8 from J; bases not matched to a gene: 15. The CDR3 protein is CAISEGGSRERLGYTF. CDR3 sequence (DNA): TGTGCCATCAGTGAAGGGGGCAGCCGTGAACGCCTGGGCTACACCTTC.

As regards this clone: Other DNA sequences of this sample code for an identical CDR3. The rearrangement links TRBV6-1 to TRBJ1-2; D is unresolved. The ends were cut back, 3 bases at V and 2 bases at J, with 4 bases in the middle. CDR1 MNHNS and CDR2 SASEGT come from the germline V gene. The CDR3 has 12 amino acids. In DNA, the CDR3 is TGTGCCAGCAGTGACAGGAACTATGGCTACACCTTC. It specifies CASSDRNYGYTF.

The chain couples TRBV3-1 (or the pseudogene TRBV3-2) to TRBJ1-3, with D perhaps matching TRBD1 (5 bases). V lost 8 bases, J lost 0 bases, and 14 bases lay in between. The CDR3 covers 15 residues. Germline lookup yields CDR1 LGHDT and CDR2 YNNKEL (reference sequence). Written as DNA, the CDR3 is TGTGCCAGCTCGGGCGGGGCGGACTCTGGAAACACCATATATTTT. It translates to CASSGGADSGNTIYF.

This rearrangement joins TRBV29-1 to TRBJ2-2; possibly TRBD1 for D (5 bases). The CDR3 is 14 amino acids. V was clipped by 1 base and J by 5 bases, with 11 bases between them. The germline V gene encodes CDR1 SQVTM and CDR2 ANQGSEA. The CDR3: CSVEGGARTGELFF. In DNA form, the CDR3 reads TGCAGCGTTGAAGGGGGCGCGAGGACCGGGGAGCTGTTTTTT.

The rearrangement links TRBV4-1 to TRBJ2-4, with 7 positions matching TRBD2. The CDR3 is 17 residues long. Per germline, CDR1 MGHRA and CDR2 YSYEKL. V shed 1 base and J 2 bases; nucleotides not matched to a gene: 8. The CDR3 region is CASSQGRGRGPKNIQYF. As DNA, the CDR3 is TGCGCCAGCAGCCAAGGTCGGGGGAGGGGACCCAAAAACATTCAGTACTTC.

This clone occurred once. The chain uses TRBV7-2 and TRBJ1-5; D possibly corresponds to TRBD1 (5 bases). Per the germline V gene, CDR1 is SGHTA and CDR2 is FQGNSA. The CDR3 consists of 13 residues. Trimming removed 5 bases from V and 4 bases from J, with 9 bases in between. Here the CDR3 reads CASSRGQNQPQHF. The CDR3 coding sequence is TGTGCCAGCAGCCGTGGACAAAATCAGCCCCAGCATTTT.

The rearrangement uses TRBV4-1 and TRBJ2-3; 12 bases line up with TRBD2. V lost 4 bases, J lost 8 bases, and 7 bases stayed unmatched. The CDR3 loop spans 15 amino acids. Looked up from germline, CDR1 is MGHRA and CDR2 is YSYEKL. CDR3 DNA: TGCGCCAGCAGCCGCGGACTAGCGGGGAGCGGTACGCAGTATTTT. Amino acids: CASSRGLAGSGTQYF.

This chain links TRBV30 with TRBJ2-7; perhaps TRBD1 as D (6 bases). V dropped 4 bases and J dropped 3 bases, with 13 bases sitting between them. CDR3 length: 13 residues. From germline, CDR1 is GTSNPN and CDR2 SVGIG (reference sequence). The CDR3 bases are TGTGCCTGGAAGGGAACAGGGCACTACGAGCAGTACTTC. Its translation: CAWKGTGHYEQYF. The full variable domain, its missing parts supplied by reference TRBV30 and TRBJ2-7, is SQTIHQWPATLVQPVGSPLSLECTVEGTSNPNLYWYRQAAGRGLQLLFYSVGIGQISSEVPQNLSASRPQDRQFILSSKKLLLSDSGFYLCAWKGTGHYEQYFGPGTRLTVT.

This rearrangement joins TRBV5-1 to TRBJ2-7; D possibly corresponds to TRBD1 (6 bases). Per germline, CDR1 SGHRS and CDR2 YFSETQ. Trimming left V 0 bases short and J 5 bases short, with 15 bases between. The CDR3 is 15 amino acids. CDR3 coding DNA: TGCGCCAGCAGCTTGGGCCCAGGGGCTAGGAACGAGCAGTACTTC. It codes for CASSLGPGARNEQYF.

The chain combines TRBV5-1 with TRBJ2-2, with 8 bases matching TRBD1. The V gene's germline CDR1 is SGHRS and CDR2 YFSETQ. The CDR3 has 15 residues. J gave up 6 bases and V 0 bases, and 4 bases lay outside the gene matches. The CDR3, as DNA: TGCGCCAGCAGCTTGGTGGGACAGGAGGCCGGGGAGCTGTTTTTT. Encoded protein: CASSLVGQEAGELFF. Based on the CDR3 plus reference TRBV5-1 and TRBJ2-2, the full variable domain is KAGVTQTPRYLIKTRGQQVTLSCSPISGHRSVSWYQQTPGQGLQFLFEYFSETQRNKGNFPGRFSGRQFSNSRSEMNVSTLELGDSALYLCASSLVGQEAGELFFGEGSRLTVL.

The V call is TRBV2, the J call TRBJ1-1; D might be TRBD1 (5 bases). Per germline, CDR1 SNHLY and CDR2 FYNNEI. The CDR3 consists of 16 residues. V lost 9 bases, J lost 6 bases, and 26 bases lay in between. CDR3 protein: CASSPGGVGGVPEAFF. Written as DNA, the CDR3 is TGTGCCAGTTCGCCTGGTGGGGTGGGAGGGGTTCCTGAAGCTTTCTTT.

This clone was seen a single time. This chain links TRBV28 with TRBJ1-2; D is undetermined. This CDR3 comprises 13 residues. V shed 6 bases and J shed 9 bases, with 17 bases lying between them. CDR1 is MDHEN and CDR2 is SYDVKM in the germline V gene. CDR3 nucleotide sequence: TGTGCCAGCAGCCGCGTAAACGAAAAGAGCTACACCTTC. Protein sequence: CASSRVNEKSYTF.

The J gene is TRBJ2-7, the V gene TRBV5-6; 8 nucleotides align to TRBD2. Germline V CDR1 and CDR2: SGHDT, YYEEEE. The V segment lost 4 bases and the J segment 3 bases; nucleotides outside the gene matches: 9. The CDR3 is 15 residues long. The chain's CDR3 is CASSPLGGAYYEQYF. In DNA, the CDR3 is TGTGCCAGCAGCCCCCTCGGGGGGGCGTACTACGAGCAGTACTTC.

This chain connects TRBV4-2 to TRBJ1-2, with unresolved D. V dropped 0 bases and J dropped 2 bases, with 4 bases sitting between them. From germline, CDR1 is LGHNA and CDR2 YNFKEQ. The CDR3 is made up of 13 amino acids. The chain's CDR3 is CASSQERNYGYTF. The CDR3 nucleotides read TGTGCCAGCAGCCAAGAGAGGAACTATGGCTACACCTTC.

The chain couples TRBV28 to TRBJ1-5; no definite D call. The germline V and J ends were trimmed by 3 bases and 5 bases, with 11 bases remaining between them. The V gene's germline CDR1 is MDHEN and CDR2 SYDVKM. The CDR3 has 14 amino acids. The CDR3 here is CASSFSGSDQPQHF. In nucleotides, the CDR3 is TGTGCCAGCAGTTTTTCGGGTTCCGATCAGCCCCAGCATTTT.

This clone was seen just once. The rearrangement links TRBV7-2 to TRBJ1-1; D possibly corresponds to TRBD1 (6 bases). Trimming cost V 5 bases and J 2 bases, with 12 bases left between them. This CDR3 region has 14 residues. Germline V gene lookup returns CDR1 SGHTA and CDR2 FQGNSA. CDR3 sequence (DNA): TGTGCCAGCAGCCCAGGGACAACTAACACTGAAGCTTTCTTT. It translates to CASSPGTTNTEAFF.

The CDR3, as DNA: TGTGCCAGCAGCCAGGGGACAGTTCTGAACACTGAAGCTTTCTTT. Amino acids: CASSQGTVLNTEAFF. The V gene is TRBV3-1 (or the pseudogene TRBV3-2), the J gene TRBJ1-1, with 7 bases lining up with TRBD1. Germline loops: CDR1 LGHDT, CDR2 YNNKEL (reference sequence). The CDR3 totals 15 residues. The trim removed 3 bases at V and 0 bases at J, leaving 4 bases unmatched.